This is a list of T cell receptor beta chains from one sample in a study of cytomegalovirus exposure and HLA in healthy donors. Generated by immunoSEQ multiplex PCR, the TCRdb table keeps only in-frame clones and is missing some. The data show over 85,000 clones, with about four fifths seen just once and under 4% held by the top ten. The material sequenced was PBMCs. The receptors stem from a female donor in good health and CMV-seropositive. CDR3s include the opening cysteine and the closing phenylalanine or tryptophan.

>TRBJ1-1|TRBV6-5|14
CASSYSRGWAEAFF
>TRBJ2-1|TRBV6-5|15
CASSTRDRGNNEQFF
>TRBJ1-2|TRBV10-3|14
CAISDTGGNYGYTF
>TRBJ2-7|TRBV5-8|14
CASSSRTGAYEQYF
>TRBJ2-1|TRBV7-9|11
CASSLAAGAFF
>TRBJ1-3|TRBV5-1|15
CASSLVSGAGNTIYF
>TRBJ1-1|TRBV18|15
CASSPLDRPSTEAFF
>TRBJ1-2|TRBV11-2|17
CASSEARGQGQDYGYTF
>TRBJ2-7|TRBV5-1|14
CASSWGLAGTEQYF
>TRBJ1-4|TRBV4-1|15
CASSQGSDYNEKLFF
>TRBJ2-3|TRBV15|16
CATSRGLAGAGDTQYF
>TRBJ2-7|TRBV7-9|13
CASSLVLGGEQYF
>TRBJ2-1|TRBV21-1|16
CASSKKPSGSYNEQFF
>TRBJ1-5|TRBV4-1|15
CASSQVRGFDQPQHF
>TRBJ2-3|TRBV11-3|13
CASSLVQADTQYF
>TRBJ1-1|TRBV27|14
CASSLGQGVAEAFF
>TRBJ2-1|TRBV10-1|13
CASSGTPAGEQFF
>TRBJ1-2|TRBV7-8|14
CASSLLVDSYGYTF
>TRBJ2-1|TRBV19|18
CASSILTRGGGVYNEQFF
>TRBJ1-6|TRBV27|17
CASRHGETGADYSPLHF
>TRBJ1-5|TRBV7-9|15
CASSPGTGRGQPQHF
>TRBJ1-1|TRBV6-4|13
CASRRTANTEAFF
>TRBJ2-1|TRBV25-1|15
CASSGVGSGFNEQFF
>TRBJ1-1|TRBV5-1|13
CASSLGANTEAFF
>TRBJ2-5|TRBV11-2|14
CASSGTLRKETQYF
>TRBJ1-2|TRBV7-9|12
CASSPGGDGYTF
>TRBJ1-2|TRBV7-2|13
CARREGTPYGYTF
>TRBJ1-1|TRBV6-1|15
CASSEVGTGRAKAFF
>TRBJ1-5|TRBV27|16
CASSPRQGASNQPQHF
>TRBJ2-7|TRBV4-1|17
CASSQGSGRAPTYEQYF
>TRBJ1-2|TRBV9|14
CASSFDRSDYGYTF
>TRBJ2-7|TRBV28|15
CASSFGGDSSYEQYF
>TRBJ2-1|TRBV25-1|11
CASSEVGEQFF
>TRBJ1-2|TRBV29-1|13
CSVETQGNYGYTF
>TRBJ2-3|TRBV6-5|12
CASSRQSDTQYF
>TRBJ1-1|TRBV10-3|13
CAITLGRGTEAFF
>TRBJ1-2|TRBV7-9|12
CASSGTNYGYTF
>TRBJ1-5|TRBV4-2|17
CASSQGSCRDCNQPQHF
>TRBJ2-7|TRBV7-4|16
CASSFQTSGLSYEQYF
>TRBJ2-7|TRBV5-4|14
CASSLQGMPYEQYF
>TRBJ2-7|TRBV4-1|13
CATSRGVSKEQYF